These 4 T cell receptor beta chains originate from one sample sequenced in a study of cytomegalovirus exposure and HLA in healthy donors. With 60 Vbeta and 13 Jbeta primers, the PCR was carried out. This table comes from immunoSEQ multiplex PCR, and its TCRdb copy is limited to in-frame clones, with some not included. The sample holds 50,000 to 60,000 clones, 65% to 85% seen once. Material for sequencing was PBMCs. The receptors here all came from a man between 18 and 29 years old in good health and CMV-seronegative.

The gene calls are TRBV4-3 and TRBJ2-5; D is uncertain. Per germline, CDR1 LGHNA and CDR2 YSLEER. There are 16 residues in the CDR3. Trimming left V 0 bases short and J 2 bases short, with 13 bases between. CDR3 region: CASSQDFGVLQETQYF. The DNA of the CDR3 is TGCGCCAGCAGCCAAGATTTTGGAGTCCTACAAGAGACCCAGTACTTC.

This clone was seen once. The CDR3: CASSLAGTGGRGYTF. For the CDR3, the DNA is TGTGCCAGCAGCTTAGCCGGGACAGGGGGTCGGGGCTACACCTTC. V usage is TRBV7-9 and J usage is TRBJ1-2, with TRBD1 matching over 11 bases. The trim removed 0 bases at V and 8 bases at J, leaving 5 bases unmatched. Germline V gene lookup returns CDR1 SEHNR and CDR2 FQNEAQ (reference sequence). CDR3 size: 15 residues.

The genes are TRBV1 and TRBJ2-1; whether TRBD1, the table's D call, matches the DNA was not checked. TRBV1 is a documented pseudogene. CDR3 length: 13 amino acids. The CDR3 DNA follows: TGCACCAGCAGCCAAGAGAAAAGGGGGGAGCAGTTCTTC. Translation: CTSSQEKRGEQFF.

V is TRBV30 and J is TRBJ2-3; TRBD2 is a possible D gene (6 bases). The V and J ends lost 6 bases and 0 bases respectively, with 7 bases between them. The CDR3 totals 12 residues. Per the germline V gene, CDR1 is GTSNPN and CDR2 is SVGIG (reference sequence). The CDR3: CACGGSTDTQYF. CDR3 nucleotide sequence: TGTGCCTGCGGGGGTAGCACAGATACGCAGTATTTT.